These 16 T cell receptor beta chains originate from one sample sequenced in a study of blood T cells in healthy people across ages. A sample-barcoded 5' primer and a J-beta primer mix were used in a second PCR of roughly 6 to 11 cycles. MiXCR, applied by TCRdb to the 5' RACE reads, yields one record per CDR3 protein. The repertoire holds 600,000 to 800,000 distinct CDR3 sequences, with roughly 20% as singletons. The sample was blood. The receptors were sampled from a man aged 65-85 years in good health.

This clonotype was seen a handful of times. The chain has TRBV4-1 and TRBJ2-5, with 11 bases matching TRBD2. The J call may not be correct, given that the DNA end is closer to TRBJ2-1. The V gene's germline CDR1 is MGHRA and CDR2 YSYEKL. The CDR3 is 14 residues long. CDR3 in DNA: TGCGCCAGCAGCCCTAGCGGGAGGTTATATGAGCAGTTCTTC. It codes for CASSPSGRLYEQFF.

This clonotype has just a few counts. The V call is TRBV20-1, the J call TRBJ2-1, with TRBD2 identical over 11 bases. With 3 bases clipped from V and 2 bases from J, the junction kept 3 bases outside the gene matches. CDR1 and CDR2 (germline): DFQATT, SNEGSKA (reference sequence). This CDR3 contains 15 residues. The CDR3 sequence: CSARTSGKAYNEQFF. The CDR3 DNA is TGCAGTGCTAGGACTAGCGGGAAGGCCTACAATGAGCAGTTCTTC.

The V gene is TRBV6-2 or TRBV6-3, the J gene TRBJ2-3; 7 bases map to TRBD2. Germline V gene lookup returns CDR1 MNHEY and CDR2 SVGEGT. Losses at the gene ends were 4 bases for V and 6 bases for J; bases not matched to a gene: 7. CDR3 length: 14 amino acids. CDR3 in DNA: TGTGCCAGCAGTTCGGGACTACTTGCGGATACGCAGTATTTT. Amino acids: CASSSGLLADTQYF.

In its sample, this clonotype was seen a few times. In DNA, the CDR3 is TGTGCCAGCAGCCAAGATGGGACTAGCGTGCAGTACTTC. Translation gives CASSQDGTSVQYF. V is TRBV3-1 and J is TRBJ2-7; 10 bases are shared with TRBD2. CDR1 is LGHDT and CDR2 is YNNKEL in the germline V gene (reference sequence). The CDR3 contains 13 residues. The J segment lost 9 bases and the V segment lost 0 bases, leaving 2 bases of the junction unmatched.

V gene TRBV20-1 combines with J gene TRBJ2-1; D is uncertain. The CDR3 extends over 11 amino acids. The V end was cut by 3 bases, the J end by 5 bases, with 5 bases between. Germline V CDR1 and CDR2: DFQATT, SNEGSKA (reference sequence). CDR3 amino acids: CSASMDNEQFF. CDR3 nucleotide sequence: TGCAGTGCTAGCATGGACAATGAGCAGTTCTTC.

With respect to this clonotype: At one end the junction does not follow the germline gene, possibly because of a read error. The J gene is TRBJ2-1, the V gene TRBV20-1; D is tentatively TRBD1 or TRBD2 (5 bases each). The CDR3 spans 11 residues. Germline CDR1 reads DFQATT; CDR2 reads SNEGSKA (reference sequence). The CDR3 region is CSAPNGGERFF. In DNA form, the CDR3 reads TGCAGTGCACCCAATGGGGGTGAGCGGTTCTTC.

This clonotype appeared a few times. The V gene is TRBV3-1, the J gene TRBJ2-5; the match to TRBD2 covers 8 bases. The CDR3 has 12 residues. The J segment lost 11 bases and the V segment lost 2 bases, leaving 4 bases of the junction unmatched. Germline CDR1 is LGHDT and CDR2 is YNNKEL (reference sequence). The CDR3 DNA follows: TGTGCCAGCAGCCAACAGCGGGGGCAGCAGTACTTC. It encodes CASSQQRGQQYF.

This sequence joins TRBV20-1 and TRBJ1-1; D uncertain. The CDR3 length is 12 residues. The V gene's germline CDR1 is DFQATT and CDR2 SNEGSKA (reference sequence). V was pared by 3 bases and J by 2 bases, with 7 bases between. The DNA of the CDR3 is TGCAGTGCTAGGGACGCCAACACTGAAGCTTTCTTT. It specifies CSARDANTEAFF.

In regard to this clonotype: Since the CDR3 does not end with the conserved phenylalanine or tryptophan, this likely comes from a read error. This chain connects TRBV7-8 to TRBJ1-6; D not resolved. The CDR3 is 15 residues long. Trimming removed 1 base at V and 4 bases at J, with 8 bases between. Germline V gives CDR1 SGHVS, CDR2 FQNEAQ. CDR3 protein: CASSLEYQYNSPLHL. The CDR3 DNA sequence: TGTGCCAGCAGCTTAGAATACCAGTATAATTCACCCCTCCACTTG.

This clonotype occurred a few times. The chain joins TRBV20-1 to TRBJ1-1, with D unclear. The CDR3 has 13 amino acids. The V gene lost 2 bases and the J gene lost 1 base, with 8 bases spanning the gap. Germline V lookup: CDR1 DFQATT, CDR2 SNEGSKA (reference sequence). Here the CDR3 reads CSARPDTNTEAFF. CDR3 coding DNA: TGCAGTGCTAGACCCGACACGAACACTGAAGCTTTCTTT.

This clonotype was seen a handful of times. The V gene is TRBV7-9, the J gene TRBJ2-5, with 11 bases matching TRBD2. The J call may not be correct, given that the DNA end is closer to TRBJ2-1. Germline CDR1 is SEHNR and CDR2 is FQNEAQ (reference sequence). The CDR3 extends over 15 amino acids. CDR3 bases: TGTGCCAGCAGCGTAACTAGCGGGAGTAGAAATGAGCAGTTCTTC. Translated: CASSVTSGSRNEQFF.

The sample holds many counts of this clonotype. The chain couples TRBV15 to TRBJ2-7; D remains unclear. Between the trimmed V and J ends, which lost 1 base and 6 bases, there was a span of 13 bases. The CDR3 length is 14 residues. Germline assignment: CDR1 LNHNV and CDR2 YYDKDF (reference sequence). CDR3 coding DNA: TGTGCCACCAGCAGAGTGGTTCCCTCAGGCGAGCAGTACTTC. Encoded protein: CATSRVVPSGEQYF.

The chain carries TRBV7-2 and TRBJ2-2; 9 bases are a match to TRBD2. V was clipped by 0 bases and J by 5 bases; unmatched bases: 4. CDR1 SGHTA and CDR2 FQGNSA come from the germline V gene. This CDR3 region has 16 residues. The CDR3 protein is CASSLAGLARTGELFF. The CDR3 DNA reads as TGTGCCAGCAGCTTAGCGGGACTAGCCCGAACCGGGGAGCTGTTTTTT.

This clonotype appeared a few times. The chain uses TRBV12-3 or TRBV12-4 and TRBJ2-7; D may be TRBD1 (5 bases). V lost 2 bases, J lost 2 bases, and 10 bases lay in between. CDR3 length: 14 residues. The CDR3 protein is CASSLFQGPYEQYF. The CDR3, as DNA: TGTGCCAGCAGTTTATTTCAGGGTCCCTACGAGCAGTACTTC.

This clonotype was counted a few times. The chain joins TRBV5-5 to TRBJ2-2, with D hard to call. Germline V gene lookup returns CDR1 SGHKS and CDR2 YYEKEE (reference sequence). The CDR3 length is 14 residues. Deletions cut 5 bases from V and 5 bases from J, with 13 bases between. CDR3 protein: CASRKLLGTGELFF. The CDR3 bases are TGTGCCAGCAGAAAACTACTGGGGACCGGGGAGCTGTTTTTT.

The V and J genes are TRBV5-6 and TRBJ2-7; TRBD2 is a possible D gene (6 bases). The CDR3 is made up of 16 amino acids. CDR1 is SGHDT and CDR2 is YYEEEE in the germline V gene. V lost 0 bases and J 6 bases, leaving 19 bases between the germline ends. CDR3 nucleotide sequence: TGTGCCAGCAGCTTGGCCTGGGACTCGCACCTGGGCGAGCAGTACTTC. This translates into CASSLAWDSHLGEQYF.